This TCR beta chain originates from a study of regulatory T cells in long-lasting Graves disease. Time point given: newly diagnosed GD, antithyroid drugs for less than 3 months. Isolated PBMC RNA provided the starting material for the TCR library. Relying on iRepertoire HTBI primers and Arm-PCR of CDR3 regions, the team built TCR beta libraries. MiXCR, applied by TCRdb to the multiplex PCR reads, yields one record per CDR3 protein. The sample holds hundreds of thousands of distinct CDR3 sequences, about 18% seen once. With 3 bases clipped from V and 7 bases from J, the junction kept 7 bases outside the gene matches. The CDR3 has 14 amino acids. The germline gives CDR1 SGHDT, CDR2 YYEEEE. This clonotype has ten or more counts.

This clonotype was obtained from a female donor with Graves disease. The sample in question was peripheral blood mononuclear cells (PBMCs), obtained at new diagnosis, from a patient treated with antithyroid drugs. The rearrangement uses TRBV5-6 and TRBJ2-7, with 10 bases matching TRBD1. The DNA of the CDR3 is TGTGCCAGCAGCTGGGGACAGGGGAGCGGGGAGCAGTACTTC. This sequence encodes CASSWGQGSGEQYF. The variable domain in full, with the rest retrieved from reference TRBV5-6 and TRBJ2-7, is DAGVTQSPTHLIKTRGQQVTLRCSPKSGHDTVSWYQQALGQGPQFIFQYYEEEERQRGNFPDRFSGHQFPNYSSELNVNALLLGDSALYLCASSWGQGSGEQYFGPGTRLTVT.